These T cell receptor beta chains were read from a single sample in a study of T cell changes during pregnancy in multiple sclerosis. Produced via immunoSEQ multiplex PCR; TCRdb's table is partial and in-frame only. The sample lists tens of thousands of clones, over 80% occurring once. The sequencing used CD4+ T cells from peripheral blood mononuclear cells, collected in the third trimester of pregnancy. These receptors originate from a female donor with multiple sclerosis, enrolled in a pregnancy study. CDR3s include the opening cysteine and the closing phenylalanine or tryptophan. The D gene is left open where the match is weak. Not every row has a clone size; where given, it reads once, few, many or a size class.

D gene: .; V gene: TRBV5-4; clone size: .; J gene: TRBJ2-7; CDR3 DNA: TGTGCCAGCAGCTTGGCTGAGCATTCCTACGAGCAGTACTTC; CDR3 protein: CASSLAEHSYEQYF
D gene: .; V gene: TRBV6-1; clone size: .; J gene: TRBJ1-1; CDR3 DNA: TGTGCCACCCTGGAACGGGACTCTCTTATTGAAGCTTTCTTT; CDR3 protein: CATLERDSLIEAFF
D gene: .; V gene: TRBV7-7; clone size: .; J gene: TRBJ1-1; CDR3 DNA: TGTGCCAGCAGCTCGACAGGGAACACTGAAGCTTTCTTT; CDR3 protein: CASSSTGNTEAFF
D gene: .; V gene: TRBV7-9; clone size: .; J gene: TRBJ1-6; CDR3 DNA: TGTGCCAGCAGCTCTCCGGCCAGGGTTACGAGCTCCTATAATTCACCCCTCCACTTT; CDR3 protein: CASSSPARVTSSYNSPLHF
D gene: .; V gene: TRBV5-8; clone size: .; J gene: TRBJ2-1; CDR3 DNA: TGTGCCAGCAGCCAACCATACGGTGAGCAGTTCTTC; CDR3 protein: CASSQPYGEQFF
D gene: .; V gene: TRBV5-4; clone size: .; J gene: TRBJ2-1; CDR3 DNA: TGTGCCAGCAGCACCCCGACAGGGAGGAATGAGCAGTTCTTC; CDR3 protein: CASSTPTGRNEQFF
D gene: .; V gene: TRBV7-9; clone size: .; J gene: TRBJ1-2; CDR3 DNA: TGTGCCAGCAGCTTAGCGTTCAGGGCTGGCTACACCTTC; CDR3 protein: CASSLAFRAGYTF
D gene: .; V gene: TRBV6-6; clone size: .; J gene: TRBJ2-7; CDR3 DNA: TGTGCCAGCAGTTATCTAGCGAACGAGCAGTACTTC; CDR3 protein: CASSYLANEQYF
D gene: .; V gene: TRBV11-2; clone size: .; J gene: TRBJ1-2; CDR3 DNA: TGTGCCAGCAGCTCGGACTCATATGGCTACACCTTC; CDR3 protein: CASSSDSYGYTF
D gene: .; V gene: TRBV11-2; clone size: .; J gene: TRBJ2-7; CDR3 DNA: TGTGCCAGCAGCCAAGAAGGACAGCCCTCCTACGAGCAGTACTTC; CDR3 protein: CASSQEGQPSYEQYF
D gene: TRBD2; V gene: TRBV7-2; clone size: .; J gene: TRBJ2-5; CDR3 DNA: TGTGCCAGCAGCCCATTAGCGGGGGCCCCCCCAGAGACCCAGTACTTC; CDR3 protein: CASSPLAGAPPETQYF
D gene: TRBD1; V gene: TRBV5-4; clone size: .; J gene: TRBJ2-7; CDR3 DNA: TGTGCCAGCAGCACACCGGGACAGGGGACCGAGCAGTACTTC; CDR3 protein: CASSTPGQGTEQYF
D gene: TRBD1; V gene: TRBV10-3; clone size: once; J gene: TRBJ1-2; CDR3 DNA: TGTGCCATCAGTGAGGGACAGGACTATGGCTACACCTTC; CDR3 protein: CAISEGQDYGYTF
D gene: .; V gene: TRBV7-9; clone size: .; J gene: TRBJ2-1; CDR3 DNA: TGTGCCAGCAGCCCAAGACAAATTTGGGATGAGCAGTTCTTC; CDR3 protein: CASSPRQIWDEQFF
D gene: .; V gene: TRBV6-5; clone size: .; J gene: TRBJ1-1; CDR3 DNA: TGTGCCAGCAGTTATCCGACGGGTGAAGCTTTCTTT; CDR3 protein: CASSYPTGEAFF
D gene: TRBD2; V gene: TRBV9; clone size: .; J gene: TRBJ2-1; CDR3 DNA: TGTGCCAGCAGCGTATACTGGCGGGGGGGCCGCCAGTTCTTC; CDR3 protein: CASSVYWRGGRQFF
D gene: .; V gene: TRBV5-4; clone size: .; J gene: TRBJ2-2; CDR3 DNA: TGTGCCAGCAGACTAGGGCGGGGAAACACCGGGGAGCTGTTTTTT; CDR3 protein: CASRLGRGNTGELFF
D gene: TRBD1; V gene: TRBV11-2; clone size: .; J gene: TRBJ2-3; CDR3 DNA: TGTGCCAGCAGCTTGTCACAGGGGATAGGAACAGATACGCAGTATTTT; CDR3 protein: CASSLSQGIGTDTQYF
D gene: .; V gene: TRBV7-3; clone size: .; J gene: TRBJ2-2; CDR3 DNA: TGTGCCAGCAGCCCCTCGGGATCCAACACCGGGGAGCTGTTTTTT; CDR3 protein: CASSPSGSNTGELFF
D gene: .; V gene: TRBV6-4; clone size: once; J gene: TRBJ1-2; CDR3 DNA: TGTGCCAGCAGTGAGACCGGGGGCTATGGCTACACCTTC; CDR3 protein: CASSETGGYGYTF
D gene: TRBD1; V gene: TRBV9; clone size: .; J gene: TRBJ2-7; CDR3 DNA: TGTGCCAGCAGCGTGACAGGGCCGAGCGAGCAGTACTTC; CDR3 protein: CASSVTGPSEQYF
D gene: TRBD1; V gene: TRBV19; clone size: .; J gene: TRBJ1-2; CDR3 DNA: TGTGCCAGTAGTATTTTGACAGGGGCGAATGGCTACACCTTC; CDR3 protein: CASSILTGANGYTF
D gene: TRBD1; V gene: TRBV4-1; clone size: .; J gene: TRBJ2-3; CDR3 DNA: TGCGCCAGCAGCAGCCCCAGGGGGCGTATTTCTACGCAGTATTTT; CDR3 protein: CASSSPRGRISTQYF
D gene: .; V gene: TRBV18; clone size: .; J gene: TRBJ1-2; CDR3 DNA: TGTGCCAGCTCACCGATAGGAGGCGACACCTATGGCTACACCTTC; CDR3 protein: CASSPIGGDTYGYTF
D gene: TRBD2; V gene: TRBV5-1; clone size: .; J gene: TRBJ2-3; CDR3 DNA: TGCGCCAGCAGCCCGGGACTAGCGGGGGCCTACACAGATACGCAGTATTTT; CDR3 protein: CASSPGLAGAYTDTQYF
D gene: .; V gene: TRBV6-1; clone size: .; J gene: TRBJ2-7; CDR3 DNA: TGTGCCAGCAGTCAGACTCTTATCGACTACGAGCAGTACTTC; CDR3 protein: CASSQTLIDYEQYF
D gene: .; V gene: TRBV15; clone size: once; J gene: TRBJ2-3; CDR3 DNA: TGTGCCACCAGCAGCACCGGGACTTACGCAGATACGCAGTATTTT; CDR3 protein: CATSSTGTYADTQYF
D gene: TRBD1; V gene: TRBV5-1; clone size: .; J gene: TRBJ2-3; CDR3 DNA: TGCGCCAGCAGCCCTCTCTCTGATCACAGGGGGGATACGCAGTATTTT; CDR3 protein: CASSPLSDHRGDTQYF
D gene: TRBD1; V gene: TRBV9; clone size: .; J gene: TRBJ2-7; CDR3 DNA: TGTGCCAGCAGCGCCACAGGGGGAACCTACGAGCAGTACTTC; CDR3 protein: CASSATGGTYEQYF
D gene: TRBD2; V gene: TRBV30; clone size: .; J gene: TRBJ2-3; CDR3 DNA: TGTGCCTGGGTGCTAGCGGGGGGGGGAGATACGCAGTATTTT; CDR3 protein: CAWVLAGGGDTQYF
D gene: TRBD1; V gene: TRBV19; clone size: .; J gene: TRBJ1-6; CDR3 DNA: TGTGCCAGTACCCTATTCGGACAGGACTTAACATCACCCCTCCACTTT; CDR3 protein: CASTLFGQDLTSPLHF
D gene: .; V gene: TRBV6-6; clone size: .; J gene: TRBJ2-7; CDR3 DNA: TGTGCCAGCAGTGGGGGCAGGGGAGTCTACGAGCAGTACTTC; CDR3 protein: CASSGGRGVYEQYF
D gene: TRBD1; V gene: TRBV7-2; clone size: .; J gene: TRBJ2-7; CDR3 DNA: TGTGCCAGCAGCTTATCTAGGACAGGGGGCCACGAGCAGTACTTC; CDR3 protein: CASSLSRTGGHEQYF
D gene: TRBD1; V gene: TRBV30; clone size: .; J gene: TRBJ1-1; CDR3 DNA: TGTGCCTGGAGCCCAGGACAGGGGGTAGCTTTCTTT; CDR3 protein: CAWSPGQGVAFF
D gene: TRBD2; V gene: TRBV10-3; clone size: once; J gene: TRBJ2-3; CDR3 DNA: TGTGCCATCCGCCCCGGACTAGCGGGGGGGTTAGATACGCAGTATTTT; CDR3 protein: CAIRPGLAGGLDTQYF
D gene: TRBD1; V gene: TRBV18; clone size: .; J gene: TRBJ2-1; CDR3 DNA: TGTGCCAGCTCCCCATTGGGACAGGGACCGTACAATGAGCAGTTCTTC; CDR3 protein: CASSPLGQGPYNEQFF
D gene: .; V gene: TRBV7-9; clone size: .; J gene: TRBJ1-6; CDR3 DNA: TGTGCCAGCACCCCCATAGAGAGCTTTAATTCACCCCTCCACTTT; CDR3 protein: CASTPIESFNSPLHF
D gene: TRBD2; V gene: TRBV6-5; clone size: .; J gene: TRBJ2-7; CDR3 DNA: TGTGCCAGCAGTTACGTGGCGGGGGGCTCCTACGAGCAGTACTTC; CDR3 protein: CASSYVAGGSYEQYF
D gene: TRBD2; V gene: TRBV19; clone size: .; J gene: TRBJ2-5; CDR3 DNA: TGTGCCAGTATGCCTAGCGGGGGCCCGGAGACCCAGTACTTC; CDR3 protein: CASMPSGGPETQYF
D gene: .; V gene: TRBV4-2; clone size: .; J gene: TRBJ1-2; CDR3 DNA: TGTGCCAGCAGCCATGCCGGTGGCTACACCTTC; CDR3 protein: CASSHAGGYTF
D gene: TRBD2; V gene: TRBV4-3; clone size: .; J gene: TRBJ2-2; CDR3 DNA: TGCGCCAGCAGCCGACAAACTAGCGGGGGCTCCCTCGGGGAGCTGTTTTTT; CDR3 protein: CASSRQTSGGSLGELFF
D gene: .; V gene: TRBV7-8; clone size: once; J gene: TRBJ1-5; CDR3 DNA: TGTGCCAGCAGCTTACAAGGGGGAGACTATCAGCCCCAGCATTTT; CDR3 protein: CASSLQGGDYQPQHF
D gene: .; V gene: TRBV5-4; clone size: .; J gene: TRBJ2-3; CDR3 DNA: TGTGCCAGCGCCGGTAGGATGACTGCGCAGTATTTT; CDR3 protein: CASAGRMTAQYF
D gene: .; V gene: TRBV9; clone size: .; J gene: TRBJ1-2; CDR3 DNA: TGTGCCAGCAGCGTAGAACAGGGTTATGGCTACACCTTC; CDR3 protein: CASSVEQGYGYTF
D gene: .; V gene: TRBV30; clone size: .; J gene: TRBJ1-1; CDR3 DNA: TGTGCCTGGAGTGTAATGTCCCCAGGCCTGAACACTGAAGCTTTCTTT; CDR3 protein: CAWSVMSPGLNTEAFF
D gene: TRBD1; V gene: TRBV19; clone size: .; J gene: TRBJ1-3; CDR3 DNA: TGTGCCAGCACAGGGGGAAGAACTGGAAACACCATATATTTT; CDR3 protein: CASTGGRTGNTIYF
D gene: TRBD1; V gene: TRBV7-8; clone size: .; J gene: TRBJ1-5; CDR3 DNA: TGTGCCAGCAGCACCAAGGACAGGCTCAATCAGCCCCAGCATTTT; CDR3 protein: CASSTKDRLNQPQHF
D gene: .; V gene: TRBV5-6; clone size: .; J gene: TRBJ1-2; CDR3 DNA: TGTGCCAGCGGGAGTCGAGGGCCGGAAGGCTACACCTTC; CDR3 protein: CASGSRGPEGYTF
D gene: TRBD1; V gene: TRBV18; clone size: .; J gene: TRBJ1-1; CDR3 DNA: TGTGCCAGCTCTACCCCCCGGGACAGGGGGGTTTTCTGGAATATGAACACTGAAGCTTTCTTT; CDR3 protein: CASSTPRDRGVFWNMNTEAFF
D gene: .; V gene: TRBV27; clone size: .; J gene: TRBJ1-5; CDR3 DNA: TGTGCCAGCGGGGGGGCTAGCAATCAGCCCCAGCATTTT; CDR3 protein: CASGGASNQPQHF
D gene: .; V gene: TRBV21-1; clone size: .; J gene: TRBJ1-2; CDR3 DNA: TGTGCCAGCAGCAAAGCTACAGGGGACCACCCGTGGTATGGCTACACCTTC; CDR3 protein: CASSKATGDHPWYGYTF
D gene: .; V gene: TRBV5-4; clone size: .; J gene: TRBJ2-6; CDR3 DNA: TGTGCCAGCAGCGAACAAAACTCTGGGGCCAACGTCCTGACTTTC; CDR3 protein: CASSEQNSGANVLTF
D gene: TRBD2; V gene: TRBV5-1; clone size: .; J gene: TRBJ2-7; CDR3 DNA: TGCGCCAGCAGCCCCGGACTAGCGGGGGGGCTGTACGAGCAGTACTTC; CDR3 protein: CASSPGLAGGLYEQYF
D gene: .; V gene: TRBV27; clone size: .; J gene: TRBJ1-1; CDR3 DNA: TGTGCCAGCAGCAACTATGTGAACACTGAAGCTTTCTTT; CDR3 protein: CASSNYVNTEAFF
D gene: TRBD1; V gene: TRBV5-1; clone size: .; J gene: TRBJ2-7; CDR3 DNA: TGCGCCAGCAGGACCGGGACAGGGGCCTACGAGCAGTACTTC; CDR3 protein: CASRTGTGAYEQYF